This T cell receptor (beta chain) was retrieved from a study of T cells in Graves' hyperthyroidism and ophthalmopathy. Study-wide results and caveats: Model predictions of ophthalmopathy came a median about 6.3 months before onset.

Of note for this clonotype: Its antigen is still unknown.

Exclusion of a patient resulted from uncontrolled infection, other autoimmune disease, pregnancy or lactation. Diagnoses were made from clinical symptoms, serum measures (thyroxine and TRAb), thyroid ultrasound and orbital computed tomography. Per the germline V gene, CDR1 is DFQATT and CDR2 is SNEGSKA (reference sequence). The CDR3 is 16 residues long. The V and J ends lost 4 bases and 2 bases respectively, with 18 bases between them. TCR beta CDR3 regions were amplified from RNA. The primer set for the first-round RT-PCR of the TCR CDR3 was HTBI. TCRdb reprocessed the multiplex PCR reads via MiXCR and lists one record per CDR3 protein. There are roughly 380,000 distinct CDR3 sequences in the sample; approximately 12% occur only once, and about a fifth lies in the top ten.

The J gene is TRBJ1-5, the V gene TRBV20-1; D might be TRBD1 (6 bases). The sequencing sample was made of blood. The TCR was taken from a man younger than 45 with Graves' hyperthyroidism that later progressed to Graves' ophthalmopathy. CDR3 DNA sequence: TGCAGTGCTATCCCCCAGGGGTCGTTAGGCAATCAGCCCCAGCATTTT. This gives the protein CSAIPQGSLGNQPQHF.